This entry features one TCR beta chain sequence. Antigen unknown. The sample originates from a study of PD-1 blockade in classical Hodgkin lymphoma. Whole-study findings and limits: Significantly greater TCR diversity emerged by C4D1 in CD4+ cells but not CD8+ cells. It was among complete responders that baseline diversity resembled that of newly diagnosed patients. Reasons behind the repertoire differences stay unclear, perhaps disease activity or earlier therapy.

Clones were sequenced by immunoSEQ multiplex PCR, and TCRdb holds only the in-frame ones, with some missing. The sample includes 90,000 to 110,000 clones, roughly 87% of them seen just once. Time point denoted: cycle 4 day 1 (C4D1), after more than five weeks of nivolumab. All trial patients relapsed after autologous stem cell transplantation. Best response was recorded as complete response, partial response or progressive disease. Germline CDR1 reads LNHNV; CDR2 reads YYDKDF (reference sequence). This CDR3 is 16 amino acids long. V shed 0 bases and J shed 4 bases, with 13 bases lying between them. The receptor's source is a human donor with classical Hodgkin lymphoma. The chain is built from TRBV15 and TRBJ2-1, with D perhaps TRBD1 or TRBD2 (6 bases each). This sample comprised peripheral blood mononuclear cells (PBMCs), obtained before the fourth cycle of nivolumab. In nucleotides, the CDR3 is TGTGCCACCAGCAGAGATCCAGGAGGGGGGTACAATGAGCAGTTCTTC. This translates into CATSRDPGGGYNEQFF.